Listed below are T cell receptor beta chains from one sample, sequenced in a study of blood T cell repertoires in COVID-19. Assay used: immunoSEQ multiplex PCR; TCRdb lists only in-frame clones, some missing. The table lists 350,000 to 400,000 clones, 80% to 90% of them singletons. Input material: peripheral blood. Receptor source: a woman aged 55-69 years with COVID-19, enrolled during active disease. Both conserved end residues are part of each CDR3. D genes are given only for firm matches. Size values are once, few and many counts, or a class for expanded clones, and some rows have none.

j_call: TRBJ1-2
d_call: -
v_call: TRBV29-1
clone_size: -
cdr3_nt: TGCAGCGTTCGGGAGCGAGCTGGGGAGGGGTATGGCTACACCTTC
cdr3_aa: CSVRERAGEGYGYTF

j_call: TRBJ1-2
d_call: -
v_call: TRBV3-1/TRBV3-2
clone_size: -
cdr3_nt: TGTGCCAGCAGCCCGGGGGAGAATGGAGGCTACACCTTC
cdr3_aa: CASSPGENGGYTF

j_call: TRBJ1-2
d_call: TRBD1
v_call: TRBV10-3
clone_size: -
cdr3_nt: TGTGCCATCAGTGGACTGGGACAGGGGGAGGACGGCTACACCTTC
cdr3_aa: CAISGLGQGEDGYTF

j_call: TRBJ2-1
d_call: -
v_call: TRBV7-3
clone_size: -
cdr3_nt: TGTGCCAGCAGCCTGACAGAGGGGGTGTACAATGAGCAGTTCTTC
cdr3_aa: CASSLTEGVYNEQFF

j_call: TRBJ1-2
d_call: TRBD1
v_call: TRBV5-1
clone_size: -
cdr3_nt: TGCGCCAGCAGCTTGTACCAGGGGGGTAACTATGGCTACACCTTC
cdr3_aa: CASSLYQGGNYGYTF

j_call: TRBJ1-6
d_call: TRBD1
v_call: TRBV30
clone_size: -
cdr3_nt: TGTGCCTGGAGCCTGGGACAGGGCGGTTCACCCCTCCACTTT
cdr3_aa: CAWSLGQGGSPLHF

j_call: TRBJ2-2
d_call: -
v_call: TRBV19
clone_size: -
cdr3_nt: TGTGCCAGTAGGGCCAGGGAGGAGACCGGGGAGCTGTTTTTT
cdr3_aa: CASRAREETGELFF

j_call: TRBJ2-2
d_call: TRBD1
v_call: TRBV4-2
clone_size: few
cdr3_nt: TGTGCCAGCAGCCAAGATCGTACAGGGGGCACCGGGGAGCTGTTTTTT
cdr3_aa: CASSQDRTGGTGELFF

j_call: TRBJ1-2
d_call: -
v_call: TRBV14
clone_size: -
cdr3_nt: TGTGCCAGCAGCCATGGTGGGAGGGTTGACTATGGCTACACCTTC
cdr3_aa: CASSHGGRVDYGYTF

j_call: TRBJ1-4
d_call: -
v_call: TRBV7-9
clone_size: -
cdr3_nt: TGTGCCAGCAGCTTTTCAACGGGAAACGAAAAACTGTTTTTT
cdr3_aa: CASSFSTGNEKLFF

j_call: TRBJ1-4
d_call: TRBD1
v_call: TRBV19
clone_size: -
cdr3_nt: TGTGCCAGTAGTATCGGGAACAGGGGGAATGAAAAACTGTTTTTT
cdr3_aa: CASSIGNRGNEKLFF